The present T cell receptor (beta chain) was sequenced within a study of shared clonotypes between healthy human individuals. Broader study findings: Sequencing depth was a factor that was expected to affect clonotype sharing among donors.

Several immunoSEQ plates held equal portions of the genomic DNA taken from each subset. The method was immunoSEQ multiplex PCR; TCRdb's version includes in-frame clones alone and lacks a portion of them. This table holds about 980,000 clones, about 80% found once. On this clone itself: Antigen: not known.

Each of the donors was a healthy adult who was HIV-negative and had not had a recent acute infection or vaccination. Trimming removed 10 bases at V and 0 bases at J, with 10 bases between. This CDR3 is 14 amino acids long. Germline V lookup: CDR1 SGHTA, CDR2 FQGNSA. The sample was memory CD4+ T cells sorted from blood. Subset defined: CD45RA-negative fraction. V is TRBV7-2 and J is TRBJ1-6; D unresolved. This TCR came from a man in his late teens or twenties in good health. CDR3: CAISSSSYNSPLHF. DNA of the CDR3: TGTGCCATCTCCTCGAGCTCCTATAATTCACCCCTCCACTTT.